These T cell receptor beta chains were read from a single sample in a study of CD8+ T cells in alopecia areata. Clones were sequenced by immunoSEQ multiplex PCR, and TCRdb holds only the in-frame ones, with some missing. The sample carries 200,000 to 250,000 clones, 66% recorded once. The input for sequencing was CD4+ T cells sorted from blood, taken at week 44, from a patient treated with tofacitinib. These receptors originate from a human donor with alopecia areata. CDR3s leave out the opening cysteine and the closing phenylalanine or tryptophan.

j_call v_call cdr3_aa
TRBJ2-7 TRBV7-2 ASKGLPGGEQY
TRBJ2-2 TRBV15 ATRPGQGARTGELF
TRBJ1-2 TRBV5-1 ASSSNGDGYT
TRBJ2-5 TRBV10-3 AISGTGKETQY
TRBJ2-6 TRBV29-1 SVGVDVSGANVLT
TRBJ1-1 TRBV7-2 ASSLDRLQWAF
TRBJ2-1 TRBV11-2 ASSLWESYEQF
TRBJ2-6 TRBV5-6 ASSRRTEANVLT
TRBJ1-2 TRBV29-1 SVEGSSGNYGYT
TRBJ2-1 TRBV29-1 SVENDEQF
TRBJ1-6 TRBV5-1 ASSLEAGLSPLH
TRBJ2-4 TRBV9 ASGGSLAGVFDIQY
TRBJ1-2 TRBV15 ATSRLPPRKENAGYGYT
TRBJ2-5 TRBV6-7 ASPTHESLRETQY
TRBJ2-3 TRBV25-1 ASSEFVGGVGTDTQY
TRBJ1-1 TRBV20-1 SARADTEAF
TRBJ1-6 TRBV30 AWSFLNRGINSPLH
TRBJ1-5 TRBV19 ASSIATRNNQPQH
TRBJ2-7 TRBV11-2 ASSSPLQTGSREQY
TRBJ2-7 TRBV13 ASSSRLLQEDEQY
TRBJ1-2 TRBV25-1 ASSDFPGQGYGYT
TRBJ1-2 TRBV6-5 ASTRAVGQNYGYT
TRBJ2-7 TRBV6-6 ASRPGGQGSSYEQY
TRBJ1-2 TRBV7-3 ASSLAPGQNYGYT
TRBJ2-7 TRBV2 ASSVRDRGSYEQY
TRBJ2-7 TRBV4-3 ASSQDGTGPREQY
TRBJ2-5 TRBV10-3 AISEVERETQY
TRBJ2-4 TRBV6-6 ASTLPNQRGIQY
TRBJ1-1 TRBV14 ASSQQGALNTEAF
TRBJ1-5 TRBV6-6 ATGVPQPQH
TRBJ1-2 TRBV29-1 SVAPLLFNYGYT
TRBJ1-5 TRBV25-1 ASSASQGPDQPQH
TRBJ1-2 TRBV4-3 ASSQEHLRTAVGYT
TRBJ1-6 TRBV30 AWKRSTSSPLH
TRBJ2-7 TRBV14 ASSRTGGIKEN
TRBJ2-3 TRBV5-1 ASSTGTSGGSTDTQY
TRBJ1-2 TRBV25-1 ASSDGLGRLYGYT
TRBJ1-2 TRBV29-1 SVEGGQGALGYT
TRBJ2-3 TRBV5-6 ASSSDRVTQY
TRBJ1-5 TRBV6-1 ASSEAGRGNQPQH
TRBJ2-4 TRBV4-3 ASSQDILRLAKNIQY
TRBJ2-5 TRBV6-5 ASSYGETQY
TRBJ1-5 TRBV6-1 ASSSLGGSNQPQH
TRBJ2-7 TRBV2 ASRFPTYEQY
TRBJ1-2 TRBV15 ATSREDGYT
TRBJ2-4 TRBV6-5 ASSTPRGQEY
TRBJ2-1 TRBV29-1 SVGDHEQF
TRBJ2-2 TRBV25-1 ASSEIAGELF
TRBJ2-5 TRBV25-1 ASRLGQETQY
TRBJ2-7 TRBV5-6 ASSSRRSYEQY
TRBJ1-5 TRBV29-1 SVVKGTGDNQPQH
TRBJ2-4 TRBV7-8 ASSLGQLLARGSDIQY
TRBJ1-6 TRBV5-6 ASSLQGAGTGNSPLH
TRBJ1-1 TRBV30 AWSMPGQRGAEAF
TRBJ1-2 TRBV4-3 ASSQTGHYGYT